This T cell receptor (beta chain) appears in the sequencing data of a study of post-analysis software for immune sequencing data. Study-wide background: Relapsing-remitting, secondary progressive and progressive-relapsing courses of multiple sclerosis were included. Study-level points and caveats: About five TRBV segments, including TRBV5-6, TRBV5-1 and TRBV20-1, were more frequent in patients than controls.

As regards this clonotype: As yet, its antigen is unknown.

Incorporated into the TCR beta cDNA libraries were unique molecular identifiers, which served to reduce PCR and sequencing biases. Via MiXCR, TCRdb re-called the PCR reads, giving one row per CDR3 protein. The table has some 890,000 distinct CDR3 sequences, approximately 53% seen once; the top ten hold about 4.5%. V trimming: 1 base; J trimming: 2 bases; junction bases outside the gene matches: 7. The CDR3 length is 16 residues. Germline CDR1 is SGHKS and CDR2 is YYEKEE (reference sequence). Specimen: blood. The clonotype was recovered from a girl aged 10 to 17 with multiple sclerosis. The chain is built from TRBV5-5 and TRBJ2-3; TRBD2 matches at 7 bases. For the CDR3, the DNA is TGTGCCAGCAGCTTGCCGGGGGGTCCCCTCACAGATACGCAGTATTTT. Translation gives CASSLPGGPLTDTQYF.